A selection of T cell receptor beta chains follows, all from one sample in a study of neoadjuvant anti-PD-1 for oral cavity cancer. Clones were read by immunoSEQ multiplex PCR, and TCRdb kept only the in-frame ones, dropping some. The table records around 14,000 clones, roughly 73% of them present only once. Sequenced here: PBMCs, sampled after nivolumab (anti-PD-1) treatment. These receptors were obtained from a person between 35 and 79 years old with oral cavity squamous cell carcinoma. CDR3s include the opening cysteine and the closing phenylalanine or tryptophan. Each record gives: CDR3 protein, CDR3 DNA, V gene, D gene, clone size, J gene. D genes are given only for firm matches. Only some rows state a clone size, as once, few, many or a class for expanded clones.

CDR3 protein: CASSVRQAGYSGNTIYF
CDR3 DNA: TGTGCCAGCAGCGTACGACAGGCGGGATACTCTGGAAACACCATATATTTT
V gene: TRBV9
D gene: .
clone size: .
J gene: TRBJ1-3

CDR3 protein: CASSMTGGNEQFF
CDR3 DNA: TGTGCCAGCAGCATGACAGGGGGCAATGAGCAGTTCTTC
V gene: TRBV7-9
D gene: TRBD1
clone size: .
J gene: TRBJ2-1

CDR3 protein: CASSQDYGSYEQYF
CDR3 DNA: TGCGCCAGCAGCCAAGATTATGGCTCCTACGAGCAGTACTTC
V gene: TRBV4-1
D gene: .
clone size: .
J gene: TRBJ2-7

CDR3 protein: CASSIEGGFQYF
CDR3 DNA: TGTGCCAGCAGCATCGAGGGTGGGTTTCAGTACTTC
V gene: TRBV9
D gene: .
clone size: .
J gene: TRBJ2-7

CDR3 protein: CASSLAYTGEGQNIQYF
CDR3 DNA: TGCGCCAGCAGCTTGGCCTACACGGGAGAAGGGCAAAACATTCAGTACTTC
V gene: TRBV5-1
D gene: .
clone size: .
J gene: TRBJ2-4

CDR3 protein: CASSPHMNTEAFF
CDR3 DNA: TGTGCCAGCAGTCCCCATATGAACACTGAAGCTTTCTTT
V gene: TRBV28
D gene: .
clone size: .
J gene: TRBJ1-1

CDR3 protein: CASRVSTDTQYF
CDR3 DNA: TGTGCCAGCAGGGTTAGCACAGATACGCAGTATTTT
V gene: TRBV2
D gene: .
clone size: few
J gene: TRBJ2-3

CDR3 protein: CASSLGAGDGYTF
CDR3 DNA: TGTGCCAGCAGCTTAGGGGCCGGGGATGGCTACACCTTC
V gene: TRBV11-2
D gene: .
clone size: few
J gene: TRBJ1-2

CDR3 protein: CASSPWGLTEAFF
CDR3 DNA: TGTGCCAGCAGCCCCTGGGGGCTCACTGAAGCTTTCTTT
V gene: TRBV7-3
D gene: .
clone size: .
J gene: TRBJ1-1

CDR3 protein: CVSSLSSNEQYF
CDR3 DNA: TGCGTCAGCAGCTTGAGTAGCAACGAGCAGTACTTC
V gene: TRBV5-1
D gene: .
clone size: .
J gene: TRBJ2-7

CDR3 protein: CATSVAGPSTDTQYF
CDR3 DNA: TGTGCCACCAGCGTAGCGGGCCCTTCCACAGATACGCAGTATTTT
V gene: TRBV6-5
D gene: TRBD2
clone size: .
J gene: TRBJ2-3